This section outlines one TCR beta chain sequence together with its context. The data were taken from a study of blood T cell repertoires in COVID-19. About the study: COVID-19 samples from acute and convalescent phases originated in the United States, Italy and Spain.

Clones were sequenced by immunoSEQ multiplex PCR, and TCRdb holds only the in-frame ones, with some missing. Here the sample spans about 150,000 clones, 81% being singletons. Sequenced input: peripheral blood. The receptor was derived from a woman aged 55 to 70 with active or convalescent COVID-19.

CDR3 sequence (DNA): TGTGCCAGCAGCCCTGGTGGGACAACCTACAATGAGCAGTTCTTC. The encoded protein is CASSPGGTTYNEQFF. V gene TRBV7-9 combines with J gene TRBJ2-1; D may be TRBD1 (6 bases). The CDR3 spans 15 residues. Between the trimmed V and J ends, which lost 5 bases and 2 bases, there was a span of 13 bases. Germline V gene lookup returns CDR1 SEHNR and CDR2 FQNEAQ (reference sequence).